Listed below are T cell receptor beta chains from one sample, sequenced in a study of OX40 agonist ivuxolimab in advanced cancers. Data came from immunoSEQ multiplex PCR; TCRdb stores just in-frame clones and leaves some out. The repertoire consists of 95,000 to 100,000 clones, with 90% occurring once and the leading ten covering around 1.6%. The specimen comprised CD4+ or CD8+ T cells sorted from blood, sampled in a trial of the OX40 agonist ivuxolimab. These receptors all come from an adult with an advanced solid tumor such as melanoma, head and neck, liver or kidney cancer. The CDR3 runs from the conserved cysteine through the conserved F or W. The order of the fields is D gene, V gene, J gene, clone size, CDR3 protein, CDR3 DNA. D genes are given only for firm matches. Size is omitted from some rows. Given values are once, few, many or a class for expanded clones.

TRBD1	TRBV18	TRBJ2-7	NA	CASSRVPTGEGLEQYF	TGTGCCAGCTCACGGGTACCGACAGGGGAAGGCCTCGAGCAGTACTTC
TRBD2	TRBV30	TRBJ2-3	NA	CAIEREADTQYF	TGTGCCATCGAGCGGGAGGCAGATACGCAGTATTTT
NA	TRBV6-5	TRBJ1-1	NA	CASSARNREAFF	TGTGCCAGCAGTGCGAGGAACAGGGAAGCTTTCTTT
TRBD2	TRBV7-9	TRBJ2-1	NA	CASSTTSGRVNEQFF	TGTGCCAGCAGCACAACTAGCGGGAGGGTCAATGAGCAGTTCTTC
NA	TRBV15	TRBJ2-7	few	CATSRGRLVAYEQYF	TGTGCCACCAGCAGAGGTCGTCTGGTGGCCTACGAGCAGTACTTC
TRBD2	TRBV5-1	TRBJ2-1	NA	CASSPWGSGRDGEQFF	TGCGCCAGCAGCCCTTGGGGCAGCGGGAGGGATGGTGAGCAGTTCTTC
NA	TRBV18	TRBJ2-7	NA	CASSPPGGLRDEQYF	TGTGCCAGCTCACCACCGGGGGGTCTAAGGGACGAGCAGTACTTC
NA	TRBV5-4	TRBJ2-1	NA	CASSPRWDNEQFF	TGTGCCAGCAGCCCCCGGTGGGACAATGAGCAGTTCTTC
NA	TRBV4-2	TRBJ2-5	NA	CASSQGEWGHQYF	TGTGCCAGCAGCCAAGGGGAGTGGGGACACCAGTACTTC
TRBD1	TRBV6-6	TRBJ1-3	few	CASSYGQGRGNTIYF	TGTGCCAGCAGTTACGGACAGGGGCGTGGAAACACCATATATTTT
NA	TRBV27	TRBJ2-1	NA	CASSSAGSIPNEQFF	TGTGCCAGCAGTTCTGCGGGATCGATACCCAATGAGCAGTTCTTC
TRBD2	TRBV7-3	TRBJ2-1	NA	CASSPGVAGSEQFF	TGTGCCAGCAGCCCGGGGGTAGCGGGATCTGAGCAGTTCTTC
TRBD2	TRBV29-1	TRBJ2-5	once	CSVVAGGRETQYF	TGCAGCGTTGTAGCGGGAGGCCGGGAGACCCAGTACTTC
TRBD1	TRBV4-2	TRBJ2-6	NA	CASLDRDRGANVLTF	TGTGCCAGCCTCGACCGGGACAGGGGGGCCAACGTCCTGACTTTC
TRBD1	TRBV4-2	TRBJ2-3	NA	CASSRRQGASPDTQYF	TGTGCCAGCAGCCGCAGACAGGGGGCAAGCCCAGATACGCAGTATTTT
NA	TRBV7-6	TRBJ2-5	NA	CASSLHFETQYF	TGTGCCAGCAGCCTCCATTTCGAGACCCAGTACTTC
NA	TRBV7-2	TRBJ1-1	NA	CASSLVSQSLNTEAFF	TGTGCCAGCAGCTTAGTTTCTCAGTCATTGAACACTGAAGCTTTCTTT
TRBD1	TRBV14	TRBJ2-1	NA	CASSQTRDRVRNEQFF	TGTGCCAGCAGCCAAACCCGGGACAGGGTCCGCAATGAGCAGTTCTTC
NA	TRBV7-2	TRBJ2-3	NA	CASSSPSMRESSTDTQYF	TGTGCCAGCAGCAGCCCTAGTATGAGGGAATCTAGCACAGATACGCAGTATTTT
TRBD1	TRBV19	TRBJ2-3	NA	CASSTGTGDTQYF	TGTGCCAGTAGTACCGGGACAGGCGATACGCAGTATTTT
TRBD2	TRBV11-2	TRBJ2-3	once	CASSFGGINTQYF	TGTGCCAGCAGCTTCGGGGGGATAAATACGCAGTATTTT
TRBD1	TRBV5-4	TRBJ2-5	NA	CASSAADRRQETQYF	TGTGCCAGCAGCGCCGCGGACAGGAGACAAGAGACCCAGTACTTC